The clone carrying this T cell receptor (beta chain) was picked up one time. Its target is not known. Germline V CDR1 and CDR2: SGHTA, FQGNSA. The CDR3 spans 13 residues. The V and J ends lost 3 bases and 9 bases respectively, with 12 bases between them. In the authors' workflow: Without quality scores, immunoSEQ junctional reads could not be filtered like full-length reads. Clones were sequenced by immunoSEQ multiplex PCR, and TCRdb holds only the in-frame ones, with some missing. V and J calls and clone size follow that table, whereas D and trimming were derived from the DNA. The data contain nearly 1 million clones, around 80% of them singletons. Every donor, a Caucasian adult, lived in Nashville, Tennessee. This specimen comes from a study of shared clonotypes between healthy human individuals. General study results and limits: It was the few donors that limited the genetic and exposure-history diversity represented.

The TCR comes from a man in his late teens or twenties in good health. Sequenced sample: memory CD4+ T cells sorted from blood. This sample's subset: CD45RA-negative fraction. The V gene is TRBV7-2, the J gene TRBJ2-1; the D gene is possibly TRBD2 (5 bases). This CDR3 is CASSLRTVGEQFF. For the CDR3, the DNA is TGTGCCAGCAGCTTGCGGACTGTGGGTGAGCAGTTCTTC.